This TCR beta chain originates from a study of T cells after posttransplantation cyclophosphamide. Note on this clone: Its matching antigen is unknown.

Study-level results: Skin or GI-infiltrating T cells shared few TRB sequences with blood. Donor CD8+ memory clones often dominated recipient blood repertoires at later times.

The V gene lost 5 bases and the J gene lost 3 bases, with 17 bases spanning the gap. Germline V CDR1 and CDR2: SGHAT, FQNNGV. This CDR3 has 15 residues. Controls had myeloablative marrow grafts with methotrexate and calcineurin inhibitor, sampled at 1 year. TCRdb's table, derived via immunoSEQ multiplex PCR, lists solely in-frame clones and lacks some. The sample consists of about 16,000 clones, about nine tenths of them appearing once. V usage is TRBV11-2 and J usage is TRBJ2-7; the D gene is possibly TRBD1 (5 bases). This sample comprised PBMCs, obtained after an allogeneic stem cell transplant with a calcineurin inhibitor and methotrexate. The source is a male patient aged 50 to 59 who received an allogeneic stem cell transplant from an unrelated donor, was CMV-positive, and had chronic GVHD only. Some T cells may possibly be graft donor cells. The CDR3 nucleotides are TGTGCCAGCAGCCAGGCCCTCACCCAGGGCTACGAGCAGTACTTC. Translated, it gives CASSQALTQGYEQYF.